This T cell receptor (beta chain) was recovered during a study of cytomegalovirus exposure and HLA in healthy donors. Study-wide results and caveats: In a later analysis, a missense DCLRE1C variant was linked to TCR beta V- and J-gene trimming. Sequences of the TCR beta chain were said to predict the HLA-A and HLA-B alleles of most subjects accurately. The Asian-associated ancestry cluster reportedly had fewer N-insertions than the approximately 670-donor mean in a later analysis.

This clone was seen once. Its antigen is unidentified. Trimming pared 6 bases from V and 3 bases from J, leaving 10 bases between. This CDR3 has 14 amino acids. Germline V lookup: CDR1 SGDLS, CDR2 YYNGEE. The study ran its PCR with 60 Vbeta and 13 Jbeta primers. TCRdb keeps only in-frame clones here, not all; method: immunoSEQ multiplex PCR. The table has approximately 75,000 clones, 74% seen once; the top ten hold around 10%. The chain has TRBV9 and TRBJ1-6; D may be TRBD1 (5 bases). The source material was PBMCs. This TCR came from a woman aged 55 to 70 in good health and CMV-seropositive. The DNA for the CDR3 is TGTGCCAGCAACCAAGGACACTATAATTCACCCCTCCACTTT. This encodes CASNQGHYNSPLHF.